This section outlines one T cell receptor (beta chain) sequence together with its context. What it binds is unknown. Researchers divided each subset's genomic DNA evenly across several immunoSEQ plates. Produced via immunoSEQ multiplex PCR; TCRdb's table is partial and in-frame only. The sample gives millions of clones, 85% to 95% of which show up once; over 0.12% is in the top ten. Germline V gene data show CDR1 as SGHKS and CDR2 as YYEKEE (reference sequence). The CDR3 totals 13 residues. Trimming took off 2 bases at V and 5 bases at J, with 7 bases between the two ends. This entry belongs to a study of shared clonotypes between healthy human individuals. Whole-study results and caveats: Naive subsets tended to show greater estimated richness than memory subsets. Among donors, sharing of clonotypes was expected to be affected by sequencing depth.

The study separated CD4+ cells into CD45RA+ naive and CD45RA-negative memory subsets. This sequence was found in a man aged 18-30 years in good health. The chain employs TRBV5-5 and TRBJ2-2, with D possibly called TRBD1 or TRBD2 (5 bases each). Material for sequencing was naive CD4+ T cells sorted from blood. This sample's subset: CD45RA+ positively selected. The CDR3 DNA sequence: TGTGCCAGCAGCTTTGGGGGAACCGGGGAGCTGTTTTTT. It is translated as CASSFGGTGELFF.